The 27 T cell receptor beta chains below come from one sample, sequenced in a study of blood T cell repertoires in COVID-19. The protocol was immunoSEQ multiplex PCR, while the TCRdb copy is restricted to in-frame clones and leaves out a portion. The profile shows 100,000 to 150,000 clones, around four fifths of them singletons. Sequences were obtained from peripheral blood. These receptors were collected from a man aged 80 or over with COVID-19, enrolled during active disease.

This clone was seen a single time. The J gene is TRBJ2-3, the V gene TRBV2; D is ambiguous. Deletions cut 5 bases from V and 4 bases from J, with 4 bases between. This CDR3 has 11 residues. Germline V gene sequence: CDR1 SNHLY, CDR2 FYNNEI. CDR3 in amino acids: CASSTSDTQYF. CDR3 nucleotide sequence: TGTGCCAGCAGTACATCAGATACGCAGTATTTT.

This sequence joins TRBV28 and TRBJ1-1; D may be TRBD1 (5 bases). Per germline, CDR1 MDHEN and CDR2 SYDVKM. V shed 7 bases and J shed 11 bases, with 14 bases lying between them. The CDR3 length is 11 residues. The chain's CDR3 is CASTEAGRAFF. CDR3 nucleotides: TGTGCCAGCACCGAAGCAGGGAGGGCTTTCTTT.

This clone was seen more than once but under ten times. The CDR3 loop is CASNYGGQETQYF. The CDR3 DNA is TGTGCCAGTAATTACGGGGGACAAGAGACCCAGTACTTC. J is TRBJ2-5 and V is TRBV19; TRBD2 is a possible D gene (6 bases). V lost 7 bases and J 2 bases, leaving 11 bases between the germline ends. The CDR3 is made up of 13 amino acids. CDR1 is LNHDA and CDR2 is SQIVND in the germline V gene (reference sequence). Full variable domain (rest looked up from reference TRBV19 and TRBJ2-5): DGGITQSPKYLFRKEGQNVTLSCEQNLNHDAMYWYRQDPGQGLRLIYYSQIVNDFQKGDIAEGYSVSREKKESFPLTVTSAQKNPTAFYLCASNYGGQETQYFGPGTRLLVL.

The chain's CDR3 is CASSSPTGKGEGYTF. The CDR3 DNA is TGTGCCAGCAGTTCTCCGACAGGGAAGGGCGAGGGCTACACCTTC. The chain employs TRBV28 and TRBJ1-2; the match to TRBD1 covers 7 bases. The length of the CDR3 is 15 residues. J was trimmed by 8 bases and V by 4 bases; bases with no gene match: 13. The germline V gene has CDR1 MDHEN and CDR2 SYDVKM.

This clone appeared a few times. The chain employs TRBV28 and TRBJ1-5; the match to TRBD1 covers 9 bases. This CDR3 comprises 14 residues. J gave up 6 bases and V 6 bases, and 6 bases lay outside the gene matches. Per germline, CDR1 MDHEN and CDR2 SYDVKM. CDR3 protein: CASRLGQGGQPQHF. As DNA, the CDR3 is TGTGCCAGCAGACTGGGACAGGGAGGTCAGCCCCAGCATTTT.

Only a few counts were recorded for this clone. The rearrangement joins TRBV3-1 (or the pseudogene TRBV3-2) to TRBJ2-7, with 8 bases lining up with TRBD2. Looked up from germline, CDR1 is LGHDT and CDR2 is YNNKEL (reference sequence). Trimming removed 7 bases from V and 0 bases from J; junction bases left unmatched: 5. The CDR3 is 14 residues long. CDR3 residues: CASTPGLVSYEQYF. The CDR3 bases are TGTGCCAGCACTCCGGGACTAGTCTCCTACGAGCAGTACTTC.

The rearrangement joins TRBV3-1 (or the pseudogene TRBV3-2) to TRBJ1-6; TRBD1 is a possible D gene (6 bases). V lost 6 bases, J lost 7 bases, and 13 bases lay in between. CDR1 and CDR2 (germline): LGHDT, YNNKEL (reference sequence). This CDR3 spans 14 amino acids. The CDR3 nucleotides are TGTGCCAGCAGGCTCGTAACAGGGAATTCACCCCTCCACTTT. Translating gives CASRLVTGNSPLHF.

This clone was observed a few times. The V gene is TRBV21-1, the J gene TRBJ2-7; the table's D gene call, TRBD2, was not cross checked with the DNA. TRBV21-1 is noted as a pseudogene. This CDR3 is 13 amino acids long. The chain's CDR3 is CASNRTSHYEQYF. DNA for the CDR3: TGTGCCAGCAACCGGACTAGCCACTACGAGCAGTACTTC.

The chain uses TRBV12-2 and TRBJ2-1; no DNA check was done on the table's D call, TRBD2. TRBV12-2 is noted as a pseudogene. This CDR3 region has 17 residues. The CDR3 region is CASRLGFKAGGRDEQFF. CDR3 DNA sequence: TGTGCAAGTCGCTTAGGGTTCAAAGCGGGAGGACGAGATGAGCAGTTCTTC.

This chain joins TRBV18 and TRBJ1-5; 9 bases agree with TRBD1. The CDR3 runs to 14 residues. Looked up from germline, CDR1 is KGHSH and CDR2 is LQKENI. V trimming: 5 bases; J trimming: 5 bases; junction bases outside the gene matches: 4. The CDR3 bases are TGTGCCAGCTCAAGCGACAGGGGGTATCAGCCCCAGCATTTT. Protein sequence: CASSSDRGYQPQHF.

V usage is TRBV10-3 and J usage is TRBJ2-5; 10 bases fit TRBD1. The ends lost 4 bases at V and 5 bases at J; junction bases unmatched: 10. The CDR3 totals 16 residues. CDR1 and CDR2 (germline): ENHRY, SYGVKD. Here the CDR3 DNA reads TGTGCCATCAGTGCAAGGCGGGACAGGGGTAGGGAGACCCAGTACTTC. It codes for CAISARRDRGRETQYF.

The V and J genes are TRBV5-1 and TRBJ2-7; 7 bases are a match to TRBD2. The CDR3 extends over 15 amino acids. Germline CDR1 is SGHRS and CDR2 is YFSETQ. V was pared by 0 bases and J by 3 bases, with 6 bases of the junction left unmatched. The CDR3 coding sequence is TGCGCCAGCAGCTTGGACCTAGCGGTACTCTACGAGCAGTACTTC. The encoded protein is CASSLDLAVLYEQYF.

The chain joins TRBV28 to TRBJ2-1; possible D gene TRBD2, 7 bases. Trimming took 4 bases from V and 1 from J, leaving 14 bases between them. The germline CDR1 and CDR2 sequences are MDHEN and SYDVKM. The CDR3 is 16 amino acids. This CDR3 reads CASSSGGGGSYNEQFF. CDR3 nucleotides: TGTGCCAGCAGTTCTGGGGGAGGGGGTTCCTACAATGAGCAGTTCTTC.

The chain recombines TRBV4-3 with TRBJ1-1; maybe TRBD1 (5 bases). The CDR3 has 16 residues. The V end lost 4 bases, the J end lost 0 bases, and 15 bases lay between the germline ends. Per germline, CDR1 LGHNA and CDR2 YSLEER. The CDR3 nucleotides read TGCGCCAGCAGCCGATCCCTCACGGGGGTGAACACTGAAGCTTTCTTT. Its translation: CASSRSLTGVNTEAFF.

The chain is built from TRBV7-9 and TRBJ1-2; D remains unclear. The length of the CDR3 is 13 residues. The V end was cut by 1 base, the J end by 8 bases, with 11 bases between. Germline lookup yields CDR1 SEHNR and CDR2 FQNEAQ (reference sequence). In DNA form, the CDR3 reads TGTGCCAGCAGCTTAGACAGCTACTCCGGCTACACCTTC. Amino acid sequence: CASSLDSYSGYTF.

J is TRBJ2-6 and V is TRBV28; 10 bases are shared with TRBD2. V lost 5 bases and J lost 2; bases outside the gene matches: 6. CDR3 length: 17 amino acids. The V gene's germline CDR1 is MDHEN and CDR2 SYDVKM. In DNA form, the CDR3 reads TGTGCCAGCAGTCCTAGCGGGAGTCTGGCTGGGGCCAACGTCCTGACTTTC. Encoded protein: CASSPSGSLAGANVLTF.

The V gene is TRBV7-6, the J gene TRBJ2-6, with no clear D. V shed 1 base and J shed 3 bases, with 7 bases lying between them. CDR3 length equals 15 residues. From germline, CDR1 is SGHVS and CDR2 FNYEAQ. The CDR3 DNA reads as TGTGCCAGCAGCTTAGGCCAACATGGGGCCAACGTCCTGACTTTC. This gives the protein CASSLGQHGANVLTF.

The chain carries TRBV6-5 and TRBJ1-1, with D unresolved. Trimming removed 7 bases from V and 8 bases from J, with 11 bases in between. Germline V gene sequence: CDR1 MNHEY, CDR2 SVGAGI. This CDR3 comprises 11 residues. CDR3 coding DNA: TGTGCCAGCACCTCATCGGGAGAAGCTTTCTTT. This encodes CASTSSGEAFF.

In this sample, this clone turned up a few times. The CDR3 nucleotides are TGTGCCACCCGAGGGGGGGACAGGGGCTACGAGCAGTACTTC. Translation gives CATRGGDRGYEQYF. The J gene is TRBJ2-7, the V gene TRBV10-3; 10 bases map to TRBD1. Unmatched junction bases numbered 9, after V lost 10 bases and J lost 3 bases. The CDR3 length is 14 residues. Germline assignment: CDR1 ENHRY and CDR2 SYGVKD.

This clone has more than one count but fewer than ten. This rearrangement joins TRBV11-2 to TRBJ1-5; D gene uncertain. The CDR3 consists of 13 residues. V was trimmed by 5 bases and J by 7 bases, leaving 12 bases between them. The germline CDR1 and CDR2 sequences are SGHAT and FQNNGV. The CDR3 sequence: CASSTAVEQPQHF. The CDR3 coding sequence is TGTGCCAGCAGCACTGCCGTCGAGCAGCCCCAGCATTTT.

This clone appeared a few times. The rearrangement uses TRBV19 and TRBJ1-5; 11 bases match TRBD1. The CDR3 is made up of 16 amino acids. The junction had 3 bases not matched to a gene; V was cut back by 1 base and J by 4 bases. Germline assignment: CDR1 LNHDA and CDR2 SQIVND (reference sequence). Here the CDR3 reads CASSIGGQGANQPQHF. The CDR3 DNA reads as TGTGCCAGTAGTATAGGTGGACAGGGGGCGAATCAGCCCCAGCATTTT.

Notes on this clone: The germline gene is not matched at one end of the junction; a read error may be the cause. The V call is TRBV7-7, the J call TRBJ2-2, with 7 bases lining up with TRBD2. The CDR3 length is 16 residues. CDR1 and CDR2 (germline): SSHAT, FNYEAQ (reference sequence). The CDR3, as DNA: TGTGCTAGCAGCACCCGCGGGAGTTGCTTTACCGGGGAGCTGTTTTTT. Residues: CASSTRGSCFTGELFF. Full variable domain (outside the CDR3, taken from reference TRBV7-7 and TRBJ2-2): GAGVSQSPRYKVTKRGQDVTLRCDPISSHATLYWYQQALGQGPEFLTYFNYEAQPDKSGLPSDRFSAERPEGSISTLTIQRTEQRDSAMYRCASSTRGSCFTGELFFGEGSRLTVL.

J is TRBJ2-1 and V is TRBV28; D is possibly TRBD2 (5 bases). In germline, CDR1 is MDHEN, CDR2 SYDVKM. The CDR3 sequence is 16 residues long. V shed 6 bases and J shed 3 bases, with 18 bases lying between them. The CDR3 region is CASSRSLVRVYNEQFF. CDR3 DNA: TGTGCCAGCAGCCGCTCACTAGTTAGGGTCTACAATGAGCAGTTCTTC.

The J gene is TRBJ1-2, the V gene TRBV7-9, with unresolved D. There are 14 residues in the CDR3. Germline CDR1 SEHNR, CDR2 FQNEAQ (reference sequence). The ends were cut back, 1 base at V and 8 bases at J, with 14 bases in the middle. The CDR3 is CASSLVAIKRGYTF. The CDR3 DNA sequence: TGTGCCAGCAGCTTAGTCGCCATTAAGCGCGGCTACACCTTC.

The chain links TRBV3-1 (or the pseudogene TRBV3-2) to TRBJ2-3; D uncertain. V was pared by 0 bases and J by 3 bases, with 4 bases between. Germline CDR1 reads LGHDT; CDR2 reads YNNKEL (reference sequence). This CDR3 has 13 residues. The DNA for the CDR3 is TGTGCCAGCAGCCAAGAGTTAACAGATACGCAGTATTTT. This gives the protein CASSQELTDTQYF.

This clone came up a few times. The chain carries TRBV2 and TRBJ2-7; 9 bases line up with TRBD2. V lost 7 bases to trimming and J lost 4 bases; unmatched junction nucleotides: 8. The CDR3 consists of 14 residues. The germline gives CDR1 SNHLY, CDR2 FYNNEI. The CDR3: CASTASGTGYEQYF. DNA for the CDR3: TGTGCCAGCACAGCTAGCGGGACGGGGTACGAGCAGTACTTC.

The gene calls are TRBV29-1 and TRBJ2-3; D perhaps matches TRBD2 (5 bases). V was pared by 4 bases and J by 5 bases, with 13 bases between. Germline V lookup: CDR1 SQVTM, CDR2 ANQGSEA. The CDR3 has 13 amino acids. CDR3 amino acids: CSVGLILRDTQYF. CDR3 in DNA: TGCAGCGTTGGACTAATCCTCCGAGATACGCAGTATTTT.